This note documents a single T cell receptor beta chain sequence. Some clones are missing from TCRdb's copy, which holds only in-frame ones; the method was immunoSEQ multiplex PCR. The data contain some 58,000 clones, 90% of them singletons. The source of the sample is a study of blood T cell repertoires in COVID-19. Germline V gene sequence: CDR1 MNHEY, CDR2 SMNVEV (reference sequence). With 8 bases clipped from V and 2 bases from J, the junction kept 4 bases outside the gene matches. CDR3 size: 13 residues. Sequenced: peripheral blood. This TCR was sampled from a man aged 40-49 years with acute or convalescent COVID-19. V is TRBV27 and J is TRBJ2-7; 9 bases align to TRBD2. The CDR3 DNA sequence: TGTGCCAGCGGGGTAGCGGGGGCCTACGAGCAGTACTTC. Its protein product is CASGVAGAYEQYF.